This T cell receptor (beta chain) is drawn from a study of graft-versus-host responses after intestinal transplantation. Per the germline V gene, CDR1 is MNHEY and CDR2 is SMNVEV (reference sequence). This CDR3 is 14 amino acids long. Sequenced by immunoSEQ multiplex PCR; TCRdb stores in-frame clones only, minus some. The profile shows over 7,000 clones, 74% of them singletons. Turning to this clone: Relative to the germline gene, one junction end is altered; a read error may explain this.

Grafts had their tissue processed, releasing intraepithelial and lamina propria lymphocytes. This TCR came from a human patient who received an intestinal transplant, so some T cells may come from the graft donor. The sequencing here drew on ileum tissue, taken around 500 days after intestinal transplant. The rearrangement links TRBV27 to TRBJ1-4; 7 bases map to TRBD1. CDR3 sequence: CASSGTATNEKLFF. The CDR3 DNA sequence: TGTGCCAGCTCCGGGACAGCAACAAATGAAAAACTGTTTTTT.